The T cell receptor (beta chain) under discussion was sequenced for a study of T cell responses to AZD1222 COVID-19 vaccine. The CDR3 is 14 amino acids. Trimming cost V 0 bases and J 8 bases, with 14 bases left between them. Germline V gene data show CDR1 as SGHRS and CDR2 as YFSETQ. General study findings and limits: Nearly half of unique spike-specific TCRs reportedly avoided B.1.351 and B.1.1.7 mutated regions.

With regard to this clone: Its cognate antigen is unknown.

The protocol was immunoSEQ multiplex PCR, while the TCRdb copy is restricted to in-frame clones and leaves out a portion. Among more than 110,000 clones, more than 85% were seen once, and the ten largest hold 5.1%. This clonotype was sampled from an adult in good health. The sequencing used peripheral blood, collected on day 0 of AZD1222 vaccination. The chain carries TRBV5-1 and TRBJ1-2, with D uncertain. DNA of the CDR3: TGCGCCAGCAGCTTGGTGGCCGTGACGGGGGGCTACACCTTC. Translation gives CASSLVAVTGGYTF.